This is a list of T cell receptor beta chains from one sample in a study of memory CD4+ T cells and cytomegalovirus serostatus. The repertoire was sequenced with immunoSEQ multiplex PCR; TCRdb's copy has only in-frame clones and lacks some. The sample has 35,000 to 50,000 clones; 76% are singletons. The sample comprised memory CD4+ T cells from blood. Receptors originate from an adult in good health and CMV-seronegative. Each CDR3 is given with its conserved first and last residue.

v_call,j_call,cdr3_aa
TRBV7-2,TRBJ1-5,CASSSGQHSNQPQHF
TRBV5-1,TRBJ2-2,CASSQAGPNTGELFF
TRBV11-3,TRBJ2-7,CASSLAEQGGSYEQYF
TRBV14,TRBJ2-3,CASSQNVGDTQYF
TRBV5-5,TRBJ1-1,CASSLPTLNTEAFF
TRBV6-5,TRBJ1-3,CASRGLGNTIYF
TRBV25-1,TRBJ1-2,CASSEQESGYTF
TRBV10-1,TRBJ2-3,CASSESQGSTDTQYF
TRBV5-4,TRBJ1-2,CASSLMGRNYGYTF
TRBV19,TRBJ1-1,CASSLGTVNTEAFF
TRBV29-1,TRBJ2-7,CSVDYNDEQYF
TRBV29-1,TRBJ2-7,CSARTGAVGEQYF
TRBV7-2,TRBJ1-3,CASSFGQSPGNTIYF
TRBV7-9,TRBJ1-1,CASSSSRVLSTEAFF
TRBV28,TRBJ1-1,CASSSIGQGVTEAFF
TRBV7-9,TRBJ2-3,CASSRRGLAEADTQYF
TRBV5-1,TRBJ1-1,CASSLFVGKNTEAFF
TRBV13,TRBJ2-2,CASSLQGARTGELFF
TRBV7-9,TRBJ1-1,CASSFVGGTEAFF
TRBV27,TRBJ2-2,CASSLPNTGELFF
TRBV18,TRBJ1-2,CASSPPDRAGYGYTF
TRBV5-1,TRBJ2-7,CASSLVVGALNEQYF
TRBV6-1,TRBJ2-3,CASSEFGTSSDTQYF
TRBV18,TRBJ2-2,CASSPLLGANTGELFF
TRBV7-2,TRBJ1-2,CASSPNVQDGYTF
TRBV7-9,TRBJ2-1,CASSPGTSGLYNEQFF
TRBV5-1,TRBJ2-3,CASSLEPTTDTQYF
TRBV19,TRBJ2-7,CASSTYLSSYEQYF
TRBV5-6,TRBJ1-2,CASTPERRNYGYTF
TRBV15,TRBJ1-6,CATSRDVTSGSPLHF
TRBV5-1,TRBJ2-7,CPHDSTGCYEQYF
TRBV7-9,TRBJ2-5,CASSSEDSPPRTQYF
TRBV6-6,TRBJ1-5,CASRGDLNQPQHF